The present T cell receptor (beta chain) was sequenced within a study of T cell changes during pregnancy in multiple sclerosis. Assay used: immunoSEQ multiplex PCR; TCRdb lists only in-frame clones, some missing. The data contain approximately 70,000 clones, roughly nine tenths of them singletons. Germline loops: CDR1 MNHNS, CDR2 SASEGT. V shed 2 bases, J shed 3 bases, and the junction held 7 bases outside the gene matches. This CDR3 contains 16 residues. This chain uses TRBV6-1 with TRBJ2-7, with 10 bases matching TRBD2. This TCR came from a female donor with multiple sclerosis, enrolled in a pregnancy study. The sample here was peripheral blood, taken after pregnancy. The CDR3 reads CASSELLAGESYEQYF. DNA for the CDR3: TGTGCCAGCAGTGAACTGCTAGCGGGAGAAAGCTACGAGCAGTACTTC.